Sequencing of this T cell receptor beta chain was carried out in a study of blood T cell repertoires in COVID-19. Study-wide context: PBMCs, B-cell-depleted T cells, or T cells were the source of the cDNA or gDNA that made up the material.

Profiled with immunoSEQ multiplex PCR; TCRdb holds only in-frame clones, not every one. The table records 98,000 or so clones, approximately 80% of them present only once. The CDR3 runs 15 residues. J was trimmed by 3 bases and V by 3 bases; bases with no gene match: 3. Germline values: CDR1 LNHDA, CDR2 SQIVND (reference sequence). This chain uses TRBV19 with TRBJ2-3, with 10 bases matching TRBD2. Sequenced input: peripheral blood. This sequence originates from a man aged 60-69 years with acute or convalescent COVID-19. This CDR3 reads CASSIQAGGTDTQYF. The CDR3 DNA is TGTGCCAGTAGTATTCAAGCGGGAGGGACAGATACGCAGTATTTT. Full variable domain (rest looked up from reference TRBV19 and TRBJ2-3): DGGITQSPKYLFRKEGQNVTLSCEQNLNHDAMYWYRQDPGQGLRLIYYSQIVNDFQKGDIAEGYSVSREKKESFPLTVTSAQKNPTAFYLCASSIQAGGTDTQYFGPGTRLTVL.